This record concerns one T cell receptor (beta chain) sequence. The antigen is undetermined. The repertoire was sequenced with immunoSEQ multiplex PCR; TCRdb's copy has only in-frame clones and lacks some. This sample yields 110,000 to 150,000 clones, of which 92% are seen a single time; about 3% belongs to the top ten. The sample is drawn from a study of T cell responses to AZD1222 COVID-19 vaccine. Study findings and constraints: White British ancestry dominated among donors, who included more females, and clonal diversity was possibly underestimated. Targets within unmutated variant regions were reportedly found for nearly half of spike-specific TCRs. There were repertoire samples only from the period after the peak T cell response.

Here the sequenced sample was peripheral blood, taken on day 0 of AZD1222 vaccination. The receptor was isolated from an adult in good health.

The chain's CDR3 is CASGSQLNTEAFF. As DNA, the CDR3 is TGTGCCAGCGGCTCTCAGCTGAACACTGAAGCTTTCTTT. The chain couples TRBV2 to TRBJ1-1; D remains ambiguous. The CDR3 is 13 residues long. The V end was cut by 8 bases, the J end by 0 bases, with 10 bases between. Germline assignment: CDR1 SNHLY and CDR2 FYNNEI.